This T cell receptor beta chain was recorded in a study of vaccination effects on CD4 cells after COVID-19. Overall study: Two doses of either BNT162b2 or mRNA-1273 were given to each participant.

Study-level points and caveats: Among infection- and vaccine-induced clones, marked clonal contraction occurred late after vaccination. Researchers report that only 1 of 255 vaccine-induced clones in healthy vaccinees cross-reacted with common cold coronaviruses.

Only in-frame clones appear in the TCRdb table, and some are missing; sequencing was by immunoSEQ multiplex PCR. The repertoire holds 20,000 to 25,000 clones, with approximately 70% as singletons. Remarks on this clone: The target antigen is unknown.

Germline CDR1 reads KGHSH; CDR2 reads LQKENI. V lost 3 bases and J 0 bases, leaving 2 bases between the germline ends. The CDR3 has 12 amino acids. Sequencing in the ViraFEST assay came after antigen-specific CD4+ T cells had been expanded with viral peptide pools, which were used to stimulate PBMC. Following culture for about ten days, CD4+ T cells were isolated. The healthy vaccine recipients, who had no prior SARS-CoV-2 infection, showed negative nucleocapsid antibodies. IL-2 medium took the place of half the medium on both days 3 and 7. The receptor was isolated from a human donor who received a COVID-19 vaccine. The material sequenced was CD4+ T cells from PBMCs cultured with HCoV-NL63 spike peptides, taken before COVID-19 vaccination. The chain is built from TRBV18 and TRBJ1-1; D gene uncertain. CDR3 protein: CASSPLNTEAFF. The CDR3, as DNA: TGTGCCAGCTCACCCTTGAACACTGAAGCTTTCTTT.